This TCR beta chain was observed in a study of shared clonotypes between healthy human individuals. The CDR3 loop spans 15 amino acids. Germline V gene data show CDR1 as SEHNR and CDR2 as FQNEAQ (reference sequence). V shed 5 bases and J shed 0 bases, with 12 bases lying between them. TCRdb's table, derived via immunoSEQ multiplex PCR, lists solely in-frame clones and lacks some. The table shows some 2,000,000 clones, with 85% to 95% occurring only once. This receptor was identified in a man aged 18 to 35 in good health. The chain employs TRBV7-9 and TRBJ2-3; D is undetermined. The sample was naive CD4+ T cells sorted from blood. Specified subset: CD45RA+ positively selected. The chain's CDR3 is CASSPDGLSTDTQYF. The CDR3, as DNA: TGTGCCAGCAGCCCGGACGGGCTCAGCACAGATACGCAGTATTTT.